This T cell receptor (beta chain) appears in the sequencing data of a study of identical twins. MiXCR, applied by TCRdb to the 5' RACE reads, yields one record per CDR3 protein. The sample includes about 210,000 distinct CDR3 sequences, around 10% seen only once; the top ten take about 5%. The CDR3 is made up of 13 amino acids. The V end lost 3 bases, the J end lost 4 bases, and 9 bases lay between the germline ends. CDR1 and CDR2 from the germline V gene are SEHNR and FQNEAQ (reference sequence). In this sample, this clonotype turned up a few times. Sequencing was carried out using memory (CD45RO+) T cells sorted from blood. The chain has TRBV7-9 and TRBJ1-2; D is uncertain. This receptor was taken from a woman under 30 in good health. CDR3 in amino acids: CASSFRSGYGYTF. In nucleotides, the CDR3 is TGTGCCAGCAGCTTCAGGTCTGGCTATGGCTACACCTTC.